This passage covers 18 T cell receptor beta chains from one sample sequenced in a study of T cells in women clearing cervical HPV infection (dated by TCRdb to the late 2010s). The library was prepared using the immunoSEQ multiplex PCR assay. TCRdb's version of the immuneACCESS table is confined to in-frame rearrangements and falls short of the full clone set. An unresolved V gene accounts for under half of the shortfall where checked; the remainder is of unknown origin. The sample's table covers some 40,000 clones. Clones ranked in the top ten supply 0.95% to 1.5% of the sample. Sequenced sample: blood buffy coat. The receptors come from a woman between 18 and 70 years old with a cervical HPV16 infection that either progressed to CIN3+ or cleared (not recorded which).

A word on this clone: The CDR3 is cut off 3 residues early in the read; its end comes from the germline J gene. This chain connects TRBV6-1 to TRBJ1-4, with 8 positions matching TRBD1. CDR3 length equals 14 residues. CDR1 is MNHNS and CDR2 is SASEGT in the germline V gene. The CDR3 protein is CASSAGTGASPLFF. CDR3 DNA, as far as it was read: TGTGCCAGCAGTGCCGGGACAGGAGCCTCACCA.

Comments on this clone: The read gets to within 3 residues of the CDR3 end, and the germline J gene fills in the rest. V gene TRBV29-1 combines with J gene TRBJ2-3; D possibly corresponds to TRBD2 (5 bases). Germline-derived CDR1 and CDR2 are SQVTM and ANQGSEA. Between the trimmed V and J ends, which lost 6 bases and 3 bases, there was a span of 10 bases. The CDR3 totals 12 residues. The CDR3 here is CSVRVLTDTQYF. The sequenced CDR3 bases are TGCAGCGTGCGGGTGTTGACAGATACG.

Regarding this clone: The sequenced fragment ends 3 residues before the CDR3 boundary, so the rest is inferred from the germline J gene. The gene calls are TRBV5-1 and TRBJ2-1, with 14 bases fitting TRBD2. CDR3 length: 19 amino acids. Trimming cost V 0 bases and J 1 base; bases outside gene matches: 6. Germline loops: CDR1 SGHRS, CDR2 YFSETQ. The covered CDR3 bases are TGCGCCAGCAGCTTGGTGGGGACTAGCGGGAGAGGGTCCTACAATGAG. Amino acid sequence: CASSLVGTSGRGSYNE. The full CDR3 is CASSLVGTSGRGSYNEQFF.

As to this clone: The CDR3 is cut off 3 residues early in the read; its end comes from the germline J gene. The chain carries TRBV2 and TRBJ1-3, with D uncertain. Trimming cost V 6 bases and J 0 bases, with 6 bases left between them. The germline V gene encodes CDR1 SNHLY and CDR2 FYNNEI. The CDR3 runs to 13 residues. Incomplete CDR3 DNA: TGTGCCAGCAGGGCCCACTCTGGAAACACC. As protein: CASRAHSGNT. The CDR3, in full, reads CASRAHSGNTIYF.

As regards this clone: The CDR3 end is not reached by the read, which stops 3 residues before it; the germline J gene fills it in. The chain employs TRBV18 and TRBJ2-7; D possibly corresponds to TRBD2 (5 bases). The length of the CDR3 is 16 residues. Germline loops: CDR1 KGHSH, CDR2 LQKENI. Trimming removed 3 bases from V and 0 bases from J, with 15 bases in between. Incomplete CDR3 DNA: TGTGCCAGCTCACCCCTTGGCGGGCCAAACTCCTACGAG. Protein sequence: CASSPLGGPNSYE. The complete CDR3 protein is CASSPLGGPNSYEQYF.

The part of the CDR3 DNA that was read is TGTGCCAGCAGTACCACCGGGGTGTACAATGAG. Amino acid sequence: CASSTTGVYNE. The entire CDR3 reads CASSTTGVYNEQFF. The chain carries TRBV11-3 and TRBJ2-1; D possibly corresponds to TRBD2 (5 bases). Read coverage stops 3 residues before the CDR3 terminus; the germline J gene supplies the remainder. CDR3 length: 14 amino acids. Germline V lookup: CDR1 SGHNT, CDR2 YENEEA. Trimming removed 6 bases at V and 4 bases at J, with 13 bases between. Combining the CDR3 with reference TRBV11-3 and TRBJ2-1 gives the whole variable domain EAGVVQSPRYKIIEKKQPVAFWCNPISGHNTLYWYLQNLGQGPELLIRYENEEAVDDSQLPKDRFSAERLKGVDSTLKIQPAELGDSAVYLCASSTTGVYNEQFFGPGTRLTVL.

As regards this clone: Sequencing ends 3 residues short of the CDR3 end; the germline J gene provides the rest. V usage is TRBV20-1 and J usage is TRBJ2-1; unclear D gene. The CDR3 length is 14 residues. The V and J ends lost 5 bases and 0 bases respectively, with 11 bases between them. Germline V CDR1 and CDR2: DFQATT, SNEGSKA (reference sequence). The sequenced part of the CDR3 DNA is TGCAGTGCTCGGATAGGGTCCTCCTACAATGAG. It translates to CSARIGSSYNE. The whole CDR3 sequence is CSARIGSSYNEQFF.

About this clone: The read stops 3 residues short of the end of the CDR3; the missing end is completed from the germline J gene. The rearrangement uses TRBV14 and TRBJ2-3; 9 bases agree with TRBD2. Trimming took 0 bases from V and 3 from J; bases not matched to a gene: 7. CDR1 and CDR2 from the germline V gene are SGHDN and FVKESK. This CDR3 contains 17 residues. The CDR3 protein is CASSQDLAGGATDTQYF. The CDR3 DNA, read in part, is TGTGCCAGCAGCCAAGATCTGGCGGGGGGGGCGACAGATACG.

A remark on this clone: The read terminates 3 residues before the CDR3 end, so the remaining end is supplied by the germline J gene. V usage is TRBV6-2 or TRBV6-3 and J usage is TRBJ2-1, with 7 bases aligning to TRBD1. Germline trimming cut 6 bases from V and 1 base from J; bases unmatched to any gene: 12. The CDR3 contains 17 residues. The germline V gene has CDR1 MNHEY and CDR2 SVGEGT. CDR3 sequence: CASSRTTGETSYNEQFF. The DNA read from the CDR3 is TGTGCCAGCAGCCGAACTACAGGGGAGACATCCTACAATGAG.

To note about this clone: Read sequence stops 3 residues before the CDR3 end, and the germline J gene provides the missing end. V usage is TRBV6-2 or TRBV6-3 and J usage is TRBJ2-5, with 8 bases lining up with TRBD2. Germline V gene lookup returns CDR1 MNHEY and CDR2 SVGEGT. The length of the CDR3 is 15 residues. The V gene end was trimmed by 5 bases and the J gene end by 2 bases; junction bases not matched to a gene: 7. The covered CDR3 bases are TGTGCCAGCAGTGAGACTAGCGCGGAACAAGAGACC. This gives the protein CASSETSAEQET. The complete CDR3 sequence is CASSETSAEQETQYF.

In the case of this clone: One junction end does not reproduce the germline sequence, and a read error may be involved. The sequenced fragment ends 3 residues before the CDR3 boundary, so the rest is inferred from the germline J gene. The V call is TRBV2, the J call TRBJ1-1; 7 nucleotides match TRBD1. Looked up from germline, CDR1 is SNHLY and CDR2 is FYNNEI. CDR3 length: 15 residues. The CDR3 loop reads CASSVLQGLNAEAFF. CDR3 bases read: TGTGCCAGCAGTGTTTTACAGGGGTTGAACGCTGAA.

Turning to this clone: The CDR3 end falls 3 residues outside the read, so it is completed with the germline J gene. The V call is TRBV7-6, the J call TRBJ1-2, with D possibly being TRBD1 (6 bases). CDR1 and CDR2 (germline): SGHVS, FNYEAQ. Trimming took 6 bases from V and 7 from J, leaving 18 bases between them. This CDR3 has 14 residues. The sequenced CDR3 bases are TGTGCCAGCAGTTCCGCGGCAGGGGTTAGTGGC. Amino acids: CASSSAAGVSG. The full CDR3 is CASSSAAGVSGYTF.

Regarding this clone: The read terminates 3 residues before the CDR3 end, so the remaining end is supplied by the germline J gene. The chain joins TRBV14 to TRBJ2-3; unclear D gene. Germline V gives CDR1 SGHDN, CDR2 FVKESK. The CDR3 totals 13 residues. The CDR3 loop reads CASSSLVQETQYF. The CDR3 DNA, read in part, is TGTGCCAGCAGCTCTCTCGTACAAGAGACG.

The covered CDR3 bases are TGTGCCAGCAGCTCCCCTTTGCGGGGGAGCTCCTACAATGAG. Protein sequence: CASSSPLRGSSYNE. The CDR3, in full, reads CASSSPLRGSSYNEQFF. This chain links TRBV7-4 with TRBJ2-1, with 7 bases that match TRBD2. Coverage ceases 3 residues before the CDR3 finishes, and the germline J gene fills in the end. In germline, CDR1 is SGHVT, CDR2 SQSDAQ. The junction had 9 bases not matched to a gene; V was cut back by 4 bases and J by 0 bases. The CDR3 sequence is 17 residues long.

Details on this clone: The read falls 3 residues short of the CDR3 end, and the missing part is taken from the germline J gene. The chain employs TRBV2 and TRBJ2-3, with 9 bases aligning to TRBD1. CDR3 length equals 15 residues. The germline CDR1 and CDR2 sequences are SNHLY and FYNNEI. The junction had 8 bases not matched to a gene; V was cut back by 6 bases and J by 4 bases. CDR3 DNA (partial): TGTGCCAGCAGGAGGGGACAGGGTTACGCAGATACG. Its translation is CASRRGQGYADT. In full, the CDR3 is CASRRGQGYADTQYF.

As regards this clone: The read ends 3 residues shy of where the CDR3 ends; the end is completed using the germline J gene. This chain uses TRBV30 with TRBJ2-3, with 7 bases identical to TRBD1. Germline lookup yields CDR1 GTSNPN and CDR2 SVGIG (reference sequence). CDR3 length equals 15 residues. CDR3 sequence: CAWSTKTTGLETQYF. The part of the CDR3 DNA that was read is TGTGCCTGGAGTACCAAAACGACAGGGCTAGAGACG.

Of note for this clone: The read gets to within 3 residues of the CDR3 end, and the germline J gene fills in the rest. The V call is TRBV19, the J call TRBJ2-3; TRBD1 agrees at 8 bases. V dropped 6 bases and J dropped 1; count of bases not matched to a gene: 3. The CDR3 has 14 residues. Germline lookup yields CDR1 LNHDA and CDR2 SQIVND (reference sequence). The CDR3 loop reads CASRQGGGTDTQYF. CDR3 bases read: TGTGCCAGTAGACAGGGGGGCGGCACAGATACG.

Regarding this clone: The read falls 3 residues short of the CDR3 end, and the missing part is taken from the germline J gene. The rearrangement joins TRBV7-3 to TRBJ2-7; unclear D gene. This CDR3 comprises 12 residues. V lost 0 bases, J lost 6 bases, and 6 bases lay in between. Per the germline V gene, CDR1 is SGHTA and CDR2 is FQGTGA. CDR3 in amino acids: CASSLTKGEQYF. Incomplete CDR3 DNA: TGTGCCAGCAGCTTAACGAAGGGCGAG.